The 15 T cell receptor beta chains reported below all come from one sample, sequenced in a study of shared clonotypes between healthy human individuals. Generated by immunoSEQ multiplex PCR, the TCRdb table keeps only in-frame clones and is missing some. The table shows 330,000 or so clones, with around four fifths occurring only once. Sequencing was performed on memory CD4+ T cells sorted from blood. Subset defined: CD45RA-negative fraction. The receptors stem from a man aged 25-40 years in good health.

This clone was recorded at least ten times. The same CDR3 is also encoded by other DNA sequences in this sample. The rearrangement uses TRBV7-9 and TRBJ2-7, with D perhaps TRBD2 (5 bases). The germline V gene has CDR1 SEHNR and CDR2 FQNEAQ (reference sequence). The CDR3 contains 14 residues. V was shortened by 0 bases and J by 3 bases, with 9 bases between the two germline ends. The CDR3 bases are TGTGCCAGCAGCTTAGCGGGAGTTGACTACGAGCAGTACTTC. Translated, it gives CASSLAGVDYEQYF.

The chain joins TRBV27 to TRBJ1-2, with a tentative D call TRBD1 (5 bases). Germline V gene sequence: CDR1 MNHEY, CDR2 SMNVEV (reference sequence). The CDR3 has 15 residues. Deletions cut 7 bases from V and 2 bases from J, with 17 bases between. CDR3 coding DNA: TGTGCCAGCAACATCCCTCCGGGACCAAACTATGGCTACACCTTC. Protein product: CASNIPPGPNYGYTF.

The chain employs TRBV10-3 and TRBJ1-1, with D hard to call. Germline assignment: CDR1 ENHRY and CDR2 SYGVKD. This CDR3 contains 13 residues. V lost 8 bases, J lost 1 base, and 11 bases lay in between. This CDR3 is CAIGAGTNTEAFF. For the CDR3, the DNA is TGTGCCATCGGTGCGGGAACGAACACTGAAGCTTTCTTT.

The chain uses TRBV28 and TRBJ1-2; 8 positions match TRBD1. Germline V gene sequence: CDR1 MDHEN, CDR2 SYDVKM. J gave up 5 bases and V 5 bases, and 13 bases lay outside the gene matches. There are 16 residues in the CDR3. The CDR3 sequence: CASSLTLDRGGYGYTF. Here the CDR3 DNA reads TGTGCCAGCAGTCTAACTCTTGACAGGGGAGGGTATGGCTACACCTTC.

On this clone: The identical CDR3 is also encoded by other nucleotide sequences in the sample. The chain is built from TRBV18 and TRBJ1-1; TRBD1 is a possible D gene (5 bases). Between the trimmed V and J ends, which lost 1 base and 4 bases, there was a span of 10 bases. The germline V gene encodes CDR1 KGHSH and CDR2 LQKENI. The CDR3 runs to 14 residues. The CDR3 coding sequence is TGTGCCAGCTCACCACGAACTGGGGGCACTGAAGCTTTCTTT. Encoded protein: CASSPRTGGTEAFF. Full variable domain (remainder filled in from reference TRBV18 and TRBJ1-1): NAGVMQNPRHLVRRRGQEARLRCSPMKGHSHVYWYRQLPEEGLKFMVYLQKENIIDESGMPKERFSAEFPKEGPSILRIQQVVRGDSAAYFCASSPRTGGTEAFFGQGTRLTVV.

Concerning this clone: The junction shows a germline mismatch at one end, possibly a read error. This sequence joins TRBV7-7 and TRBJ2-7; no definite D call. Germline V CDR1 and CDR2: SSHAT, FNYEAQ (reference sequence). The CDR3 runs 15 residues. CDR3 amino acids: CASSLVPRFPNEQYF. In DNA form, the CDR3 reads TGTGCTAGCAGCTTAGTGCCACGGTTTCCTAACGAGCAGTACTTC.

V is TRBV7-2 and J is TRBJ2-3; 9 bases line up with TRBD1. Per germline, CDR1 SGHTA and CDR2 FQGNSA. There are 16 residues in the CDR3. The V gene end was trimmed by 3 bases and the J gene end by 6 bases; junction bases not matched to a gene: 10. The CDR3, as DNA: TGTGCCAGCAGCTTCCGACAGGGGGGCCTTAAGGATACGCAGTATTTT. As protein: CASSFRQGGLKDTQYF.

The chain has TRBV10-3 and TRBJ2-2; D might be TRBD2 (6 bases). The CDR3 extends over 16 amino acids. Trimming cost V 4 bases and J 0 bases, with 12 bases left between them. Germline V gene sequence: CDR1 ENHRY, CDR2 SYGVKD. Here the CDR3 reads CAISVGTGANTGELFF. The CDR3 nucleotides are TGTGCCATCAGTGTAGGGACGGGGGCGAACACCGGGGAGCTGTTTTTT.

This clone was recorded only once. Since a far larger clone is one base different, this is likely a read error. The chain joins TRBV29-1 to TRBJ1-2, with 8 bases identical to TRBD1. The ends lost 7 bases at V and 2 bases at J; junction bases unmatched: 9. Germline V gene sequence: CDR1 SQVTM, CDR2 ANQGSEA. This CDR3 spans 14 amino acids. The CDR3: CSAGRTGTNYGYTF. DNA of the CDR3: TGCAGCGCTGGCCGGACAGGGACGAACTATGGCTACACCTTC.

In its sample, this clone was seen many times. V gene TRBV6-1 combines with J gene TRBJ1-5; no definite D call. The CDR3 is made up of 13 amino acids. Germline-derived CDR1 and CDR2 are MNHNS and SASEGT. Trimming removed 8 bases from V and 4 bases from J, with 12 bases in between. In nucleotides, the CDR3 is TGTGCCAGCGGGGTTGATAGGAATCAGCCCCAGCATTTT. It translates to CASGVDRNQPQHF.

The chain employs TRBV11-2 and TRBJ2-1, with 8 bases identical to TRBD2. From germline, CDR1 is SGHAT and CDR2 FQNNGV. CDR3 length equals 15 residues. V shed 5 bases and J 5 bases; nucleotides not matched to a gene: 8. In nucleotides, the CDR3 is TGTGCCAGCAGCGCTATAGCGGGAAGGGACAATGAGCAGTTCTTC. Its protein is CASSAIAGRDNEQFF. Complete variable domain (other parts from reference TRBV11-2 and TRBJ2-1): EAGVAQSPRYKIIEKRQSVAFWCNPISGHATLYWYQQILGQGPKLLIQFQNNGVVDDSQLPKDRFSAERLKGVDSTLKIQPAKLEDSAVYLCASSAIAGRDNEQFFGPGTRLTVL.

CDR3 DNA sequence: TGCAGCGCCGACAGGCAGGAGAACACTGAAGCTTTCTTT. Translated: CSADRQENTEAFF. The chain links TRBV29-1 to TRBJ1-1, with TRBD1 as a possible D gene (6 bases). V shed 7 bases and J shed 1 base, with 13 bases lying between them. CDR1 SQVTM and CDR2 ANQGSEA come from the germline V gene. This CDR3 is 13 amino acids long.

This clone was seen a few times. Other DNA sequences in the same sample also yield this CDR3. The chain combines TRBV2 with TRBJ1-5, with D maybe TRBD1 (5 bases). Germline values: CDR1 SNHLY, CDR2 FYNNEI. The CDR3 loop spans 13 amino acids. V lost 2 bases and J 5 bases, leaving 7 bases between the germline ends. The CDR3 DNA is TGTGCCAGCAGTGAAATAGGGGATCAGCCCCAGCATTTT. It specifies CASSEIGDQPQHF.

J is TRBJ2-2 and V is TRBV30, with TRBD2 as a possible D gene (6 bases). The CDR3 contains 21 residues. From germline, CDR1 is GTSNPN and CDR2 SVGIG (reference sequence). Trimming shortened V by 2 bases and J by 0 bases, and 28 bases separated the two germline ends. The chain's CDR3 is CAWSSEGKGLWRFANTGELFF. CDR3 DNA sequence: TGTGCCTGGAGTTCGGAGGGAAAGGGGTTGTGGAGGTTCGCGAACACCGGGGAGCTGTTTTTT.

This chain links TRBV7-2 with TRBJ2-6; weak D call: TRBD1 (5 bases). From germline, CDR1 is SGHTA and CDR2 FQGNSA. CDR3 length equals 18 residues. The ends were cut back, 2 bases at V and 0 bases at J, with 14 bases in the middle. The CDR3 region is CASSLQGGPVSGANVLTF. The DNA for the CDR3 is TGTGCCAGCAGCTTACAGGGCGGTCCAGTCTCTGGGGCCAACGTCCTGACTTTC.